The present T cell receptor beta chain was sequenced within a study of blood T cells in healthy people across ages. Background on the study: Roughly one uniquely barcoded beta molecule per two T cells was captured.

CDR3 length equals 13 residues. The germline CDR1 and CDR2 sequences are SGHTA and FQGNSA. Drawn from each donor were approximately 9.2 milliliters of peripheral blood. Per sample, no less than 6 micrograms of total RNA were extracted. Notes on this clonotype: The junction departs from germline at one end; a sequencing error may be responsible.

Primed by a sample-barcoded 5' primer and a J-beta primer mix, a second PCR proceeded for about 6 to 12 cycles. MiXCR, run by TCRdb on the 5' RACE reads, gives a single entry per CDR3 protein. The table has around 1,700,000 distinct CDR3 sequences, about 28% seen once. This sequence joins TRBV7-2 and TRBJ2-7; D ambiguous. The material sequenced was blood. The sequence derives from a woman in her 30s in good health. The CDR3 region has the DNA TGTGCCGGCAGCTTGCAAGTTGCCTACGAGCAGTACTTC. This codes for CAGSLQVAYEQYF.